This entry lists 32 T cell receptor beta chains sequenced from one sample in a study of T cells in localized non-small cell lung cancer. Sequencing was performed with immunoSEQ multiplex PCR; in TCRdb, only in-frame clones are kept and a portion is missing. The sample consists of tens of thousands of clones, 75% to 90% of them appearing once. Here the sequenced sample was peripheral blood, taken before any cancer treatment. These receptors all stem from a man aged 40 to 70 with stage I squamous cell lung carcinoma.

The rearrangement links TRBV6-5 to TRBJ1-5, with D unresolved. CDR3 size: 13 residues. CDR1 is MNHEY, CDR2 SVGAGI, per germline. Trimming took 5 bases from V and 5 from J, leaving 10 bases between them. In DNA form, the CDR3 reads TGTGCCAGCAGTACACAAAGGGATCAGCCCCAGCATTTT. This gives the protein CASSTQRDQPQHF.

The chain joins TRBV27 to TRBJ2-1; a possible D gene is TRBD1 (5 bases). With 4 bases removed from V and 8 bases from J, the gap between germline ends came to 9 bases. The germline gives CDR1 MNHEY, CDR2 SMNVEV (reference sequence). This CDR3 has 12 amino acids. The CDR3 DNA reads TGTGCCAGCAGTTCCCGCAGGGATGAGCAGTTCTTC. This gives the protein CASSSRRDEQFF.

V usage is TRBV1 and J usage is TRBJ1-6; TRBD1 was called by the table and not checked on the DNA. TRBV1 is tagged as a pseudogene. The CDR3 spans 14 residues. CDR3 amino acids: CTSSPGQGHSPLHF. The CDR3 DNA is TGCACCAGCAGCCCCGGACAGGGACATTCACCCCTCCACTTT.

The V call is TRBV30, the J call TRBJ2-7, with 11 bases fitting TRBD2. V dropped 3 bases and J dropped 2; count of bases not matched to a gene: 9. Germline CDR1 reads GTSNPN; CDR2 reads SVGIG (reference sequence). The CDR3 loop spans 16 amino acids. As DNA, the CDR3 is TGTGCCTGGAGGGAGCCGGGACTAGCGGACCCCTACGAGCAGTACTTC. It yields the protein CAWREPGLADPYEQYF.

CDR3 sequence: CASSLAAGEFYGYTF. CDR3 sequence (DNA): TGTGCCAGCAGCTTAGCGGCAGGGGAGTTCTATGGCTACACCTTC. The J gene is TRBJ1-2, the V gene TRBV7-9, with D perhaps TRBD1 (6 bases). This CDR3 has 15 amino acids. Trimming cost V 0 bases and J 4 bases, with 12 bases left between them. Germline CDR1 is SEHNR and CDR2 is FQNEAQ (reference sequence).

This sequence joins TRBV4-2 and TRBJ2-2; 7 bases are a match to TRBD1. Trimming cost V 5 bases and J 3 bases; bases outside gene matches: 6. From germline, CDR1 is LGHNA and CDR2 YNFKEQ. This CDR3 comprises 15 residues. This chain's CDR3 is CASSDGQDYTGELFF. As DNA, the CDR3 is TGTGCCAGCAGCGATGGACAGGACTACACCGGGGAGCTGTTTTTT.

The rearrangement joins TRBV7-2 to TRBJ2-2; D is ambiguous. CDR3 length equals 13 residues. Trimming stripped 7 bases from V and 6 bases from J, with 12 bases between. The V gene's germline CDR1 is SGHTA and CDR2 FQGNSA. CDR3 protein: CASTPVKPGELFF. CDR3 bases: TGTGCCAGCACCCCAGTAAAACCCGGGGAGCTGTTTTTT. Full variable domain (outside the CDR3, taken from reference TRBV7-2 and TRBJ2-2): GAGVSQSPSNKVTEKGKDVELRCDPISGHTALYWYRQSLGQGLEFLIYFQGNSAPDKSGLPSDRFSAERTGGSVSTLTIQRTQQEDSAVYLCASTPVKPGELFFGEGSRLTVL.

The chain employs TRBV18 and TRBJ2-3, with 7 bases identical to TRBD1. Germline V gene sequence: CDR1 KGHSH, CDR2 LQKENI. This CDR3 is built from 17 residues. The ends lost 6 bases at V and 4 bases at J; junction bases unmatched: 16. CDR3 loop: CASSATGQAPRADTQYF. The CDR3 nucleotides are TGTGCCAGCTCGGCGACAGGGCAGGCCCCGCGAGCAGATACGCAGTATTTT.

The gene calls are TRBV18 and TRBJ1-1, with TRBD1 matching over 7 bases. V lost 2 bases, J lost 8 bases, and 8 bases stayed unmatched. There are 14 residues in the CDR3. Germline CDR1 reads KGHSH; CDR2 reads LQKENI. For the CDR3, the DNA is TGTGCCAGCTCACCAGGGGGACAGTCCTACGAAGCTTTCTTT. As protein: CASSPGGQSYEAFF.

The chain uses TRBV19 and TRBJ2-3; TRBD2 matches 10 bases. Germline V gene lookup returns CDR1 LNHDA and CDR2 SQIVND (reference sequence). V lost 0 bases, J lost 1 base, and 4 bases stayed unmatched. This CDR3 is 17 amino acids long. CDR3 in amino acids: CASSIEALAGGTDTQYF. CDR3 coding DNA: TGTGCCAGTAGTATAGAAGCGCTAGCGGGGGGCACAGATACGCAGTATTTT.

The V gene is TRBV25-1, the J gene TRBJ1-2, with D unresolved. Germline V gene lookup returns CDR1 MGHDK and CDR2 SYGVNS. V dropped 5 bases and J dropped 3 bases, with 19 bases sitting between them. This CDR3 is built from 16 residues. The CDR3 sequence: CASSPSPGYGDYGYTF. DNA for the CDR3: TGTGCCAGCAGTCCAAGTCCCGGGTACGGTGACTATGGCTACACCTTC.

V is TRBV6-5 and J is TRBJ1-1; no reliable D call. The germline V gene encodes CDR1 MNHEY and CDR2 SVGAGI. CDR3 length: 16 amino acids. The germline V and J ends were trimmed by 2 bases and 3 bases, with 16 bases remaining between them. CDR3 sequence (DNA): TGTGCCAGCAGTTACGCGCGGGGAGCGGTGGACACTGAAGCTTTCTTT. It specifies CASSYARGAVDTEAFF.

This chain uses TRBV6-1 with TRBJ2-1; 7 bases align to TRBD1. V dropped 2 bases and J dropped 1; count of bases not matched to a gene: 2. Germline assignment: CDR1 MNHNS and CDR2 SASEGT. This CDR3 has 15 residues. The CDR3 sequence: CASSEQGVSYNEQFF. In nucleotides, the CDR3 is TGTGCCAGCAGTGAACAGGGGGTATCCTACAATGAGCAGTTCTTC.

The V call is TRBV29-1, the J call TRBJ2-2; D is ambiguous. The CDR3 totals 10 residues. The ends were cut back, 7 bases at V and 6 bases at J, with 6 bases in the middle. CDR1 and CDR2 from the germline V gene are SQVTM and ANQGSEA. This CDR3 is CSAVSGELFF. CDR3 in DNA: TGCAGCGCTGTATCCGGGGAGCTGTTTTTT.

The rearrangement joins TRBV28 to TRBJ1-2; D gene unclear. In germline, CDR1 is MDHEN, CDR2 SYDVKM. This CDR3 spans 13 amino acids. V lost 5 bases and J lost 4, with 11 bases in between. The CDR3 here is CASSPEQSYGYTF. CDR3 DNA: TGTGCCAGCAGTCCTGAGCAGTCCTATGGCTACACCTTC.

This chain connects TRBV29-1 to TRBJ2-7, with 10 bases lining up with TRBD1. Germline V gives CDR1 SQVTM, CDR2 ANQGSEA. Unmatched junction bases numbered 6, after V lost 6 bases and J lost 1 base. This CDR3 contains 14 residues. Here the CDR3 DNA reads TGCAGCGTCGCCGGGACAGGGGATTCCTACGAGCAGTACTTC. It is translated as CSVAGTGDSYEQYF.

The chain has TRBV5-6 and TRBJ1-3; D is perhaps TRBD1 (6 bases). Germline V gene sequence: CDR1 SGHDT, CDR2 YYEEEE. The CDR3 extends over 15 amino acids. Trimming pared 2 bases from V and 4 bases from J, leaving 13 bases between. CDR3 protein: CASSLNRVGGNTIYF. As DNA, the CDR3 is TGTGCCAGCAGCTTAAACAGGGTGGGAGGAAACACCATATATTTT.

This rearrangement joins TRBV10-3 to TRBJ2-3, with D perhaps TRBD1 or TRBD2 (5 bases each). This CDR3 is built from 14 residues. Trimming cost V 8 bases and J 0 bases, with 12 bases left between them. Per germline, CDR1 ENHRY and CDR2 SYGVKD. The CDR3 loop is CAIPMGESTDTQYF. In DNA form, the CDR3 reads TGTGCCATCCCCATGGGGGAGAGCACAGATACGCAGTATTTT.

The V call is TRBV7-9, the J call TRBJ1-1, with D possibly being TRBD1 (6 bases). This CDR3 is 15 amino acids long. V lost 4 bases, J lost 0 bases, and 12 bases lay in between. In germline, CDR1 is SEHNR, CDR2 FQNEAQ (reference sequence). The DNA for the CDR3 is TGTGCCAGCAGCTCCCTCAGGGGAGTGAACACTGAAGCTTTCTTT. Its translation is CASSSLRGVNTEAFF.

This clone was observed a single time. J is TRBJ2-3 and V is TRBV7-2; weak D call: TRBD1 (5 bases). V was cut by 5 bases and J by 4 bases, with 13 bases left in between. The germline V gene has CDR1 SGHTA and CDR2 FQGNSA. The CDR3 totals 14 residues. This CDR3 reads CASSAVAGPDTQYF. The CDR3, as DNA: TGTGCCAGCAGCGCAGTGGCAGGGCCAGATACGCAGTATTTT. Supplemented by reference TRBV7-2 and TRBJ2-3, the full variable domain reads GAGVSQSPSNKVTEKGKDVELRCDPISGHTALYWYRQSLGQGLEFLIYFQGNSAPDKSGLPSDRFSAERTGGSVSTLTIQRTQQEDSAVYLCASSAVAGPDTQYFGPGTRLTVL.

The CDR3 DNA is TGTGCCAGCTCCCCGGGGGGGAAGGACACTGAAGCTTTCTTT. Its protein product is CASSPGGKDTEAFF. The chain recombines TRBV18 with TRBJ1-1, with a possible D match to TRBD1 (5 bases). Between the trimmed V and J ends, which lost 6 bases and 3 bases, there was a span of 14 bases. Per germline, CDR1 KGHSH and CDR2 LQKENI. The CDR3 consists of 14 residues.

The gene calls are TRBV5-1 and TRBJ1-2; tentatively, D is TRBD1 (5 bases). CDR1 and CDR2 from the germline V gene are SGHRS and YFSETQ. Trimming took off 4 bases at V and 1 base at J, with 14 bases between the two ends. The CDR3 covers 15 residues. The CDR3 protein is CASSLGPGHNYGYTF. For the CDR3, the DNA is TGCGCCAGCAGCCTGGGCCCGGGGCATAACTATGGCTACACCTTC.

This clone was seen just once. The same CDR3 also results from other DNA sequences found in this sample. The chain joins TRBV6-5 to TRBJ1-2, with D tentatively TRBD1 (5 bases). The length of the CDR3 is 13 residues. Trimming took off 2 bases at V and 6 bases at J, with 10 bases between the two ends. The germline CDR1 and CDR2 sequences are MNHEY and SVGAGI. The DNA for the CDR3 is TGTGCCAGCAGTTACCACGGAGGGGATGGCTACACCTTC. This encodes CASSYHGGDGYTF.

V is TRBV10-1 and J is TRBJ1-1; D ambiguous. The CDR3 is made up of 15 amino acids. The V gene's germline CDR1 is WNHNN and CDR2 SYGVQD (reference sequence). Trimming removed 2 bases from V and 1 base from J, with 11 bases in between. CDR3 coding DNA: TGCGCCAGCAGTGAGCAAGAGAGCGGGAACACTGAAGCTTTCTTT. Encoded protein: CASSEQESGNTEAFF.

CDR3 in DNA: TGTGCCAGCAGTTTATTCAGGGGTGGTTTGAACACTGAAGCTTTCTTT. It specifies CASSLFRGGLNTEAFF. The chain is built from TRBV27 and TRBJ1-1; TRBD1 is a possible D gene (6 bases). The CDR3 length is 16 residues. V lost 1 base, J lost 0 bases, and 12 bases lay in between. CDR1 and CDR2 (germline): MNHEY, SMNVEV (reference sequence).

This clone was counted between two and nine times. J is TRBJ1-1 and V is TRBV10-3; D gene ambiguous. V was pared by 2 bases and J by 3 bases, with 10 bases between. CDR3 size: 14 residues. The germline gives CDR1 ENHRY, CDR2 SYGVKD. The CDR3 coding sequence is TGTGCCATCAGTGAGGAAAGGCCGGACACTGAAGCTTTCTTT. Translation: CAISEERPDTEAFF.

This clone came up once. In DNA form, the CDR3 reads TGTGCCAGCTCACTACAGGACAGGTCCTCTGGAAACACCATATATTTT. Its protein is CASSLQDRSSGNTIYF. This chain connects TRBV18 to TRBJ1-3; 7 positions agree with TRBD1. This CDR3 region has 16 residues. The germline CDR1 and CDR2 sequences are KGHSH and LQKENI. The V gene end was trimmed by 4 bases and the J gene end by 0 bases; junction bases not matched to a gene: 6. Based on the CDR3 plus reference TRBV18 and TRBJ1-3, the full variable domain is NAGVMQNPRHLVRRRGQEARLRCSPMKGHSHVYWYRQLPEEGLKFMVYLQKENIIDESGMPKERFSAEFPKEGPSILRIQQVVRGDSAAYFCASSLQDRSSGNTIYFGEGSWLTVV.

This clone was observed a single time. V is TRBV28 and J is TRBJ1-1; weak D call: TRBD1 (5 bases). The V gene's germline CDR1 is MDHEN and CDR2 SYDVKM. The V end lost 4 bases, the J end lost 1 base, and 7 bases lay between the germline ends. CDR3 length equals 13 residues. Here the CDR3 reads CASSSGGNTEAFF. The CDR3 nucleotides read TGTGCCAGCAGTTCCGGGGGGAACACTGAAGCTTTCTTT.

The chain employs TRBV28 and TRBJ1-4; D remains ambiguous. The V gene lost 6 bases and the J gene lost 8 bases, with 16 bases spanning the gap. The CDR3 spans 14 residues. The germline gives CDR1 MDHEN, CDR2 SYDVKM. This CDR3 reads CASSYKGFREKLFF. Written as DNA, the CDR3 is TGTGCCAGCAGCTACAAAGGATTTCGGGAAAAACTGTTTTTT.

This clone occurred once. The rearrangement joins TRBV11-2 to TRBJ2-1; D is unresolved. Germline CDR1 reads SGHAT; CDR2 reads FQNNGV. The CDR3 consists of 18 residues. Trimming cost V 0 bases and J 0 bases, with 15 bases left between them. This CDR3 is CASSLERDLVSSYNEQFF. CDR3 coding DNA: TGTGCCAGCAGCTTAGAAAGGGATTTAGTTAGCTCCTACAATGAGCAGTTCTTC.

V usage is TRBV11-2 and J usage is TRBJ2-2; D is ambiguous. The CDR3 totals 16 residues. The ends were cut back, 4 bases at V and 7 bases at J, with 19 bases in the middle. CDR1 SGHAT and CDR2 FQNNGV come from the germline V gene. The CDR3 region is CASSSSRAEVGGELFF. The CDR3, as DNA: TGTGCCAGCAGCTCTTCTCGGGCTGAAGTGGGCGGGGAGCTGTTTTTT.

The rearrangement joins TRBV7-6 to TRBJ2-2, with 10 bases matching TRBD1. From germline, CDR1 is SGHVS and CDR2 FNYEAQ. The CDR3 loop spans 14 amino acids. The ends lost 5 bases at V and 13 bases at J; junction bases unmatched: 10. CDR3 sequence (DNA): TGTGCCAGCAGCCCCGGGACAGGGGAGGTTCGGCTGTTTTTT. Its translation: CASSPGTGEVRLFF.